This TCR beta chain was captured in a study of cytomegalovirus exposure and HLA in healthy donors. Study-wide findings and caveats: 87-base-pair reads could not separate some V segments, including TRBV6-2 and TRBV6-3.

Per the germline V gene, CDR1 is MNHEY and CDR2 is SVGAGI. This CDR3 is built from 15 residues. V was pared by 5 bases and J by 1 base, with 7 bases of the junction left unmatched. This clone has just one count. Its antigen is currently unknown. The PCR was carried out with 60 Vbeta primers and 13 Jbeta primers. Sequencing was performed with immunoSEQ multiplex PCR; in TCRdb, only in-frame clones are kept and a portion is missing. The sample has about 150,000 clones, under 75% seen once; the top ten hold under 7.5%. The specimen sequenced was PBMCs. The receptor was derived from a woman aged 60-70 years in good health and CMV-seropositive. The chain uses TRBV6-5 and TRBJ2-7; TRBD1 matches 8 bases. This CDR3 reads CASSRDGQGSYEQYF. CDR3 coding DNA: TGTGCCAGCAGTCGAGATGGACAGGGTTCCTACGAGCAGTACTTC.